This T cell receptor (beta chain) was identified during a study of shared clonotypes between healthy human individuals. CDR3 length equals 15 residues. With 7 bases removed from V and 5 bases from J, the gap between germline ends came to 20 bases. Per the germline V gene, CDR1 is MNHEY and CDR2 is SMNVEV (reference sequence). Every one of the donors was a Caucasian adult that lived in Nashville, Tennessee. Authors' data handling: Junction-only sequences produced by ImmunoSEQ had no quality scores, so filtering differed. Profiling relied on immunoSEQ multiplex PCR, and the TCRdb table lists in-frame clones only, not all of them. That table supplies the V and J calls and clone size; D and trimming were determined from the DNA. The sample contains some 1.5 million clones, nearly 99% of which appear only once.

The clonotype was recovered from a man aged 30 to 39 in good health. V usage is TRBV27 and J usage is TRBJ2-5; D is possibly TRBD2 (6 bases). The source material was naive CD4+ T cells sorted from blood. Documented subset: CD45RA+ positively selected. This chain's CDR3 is CASKPLAKDRETQYF. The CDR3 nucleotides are TGTGCCAGCAAGCCTCTAGCGAAGGACCGGGAGACCCAGTACTTC.